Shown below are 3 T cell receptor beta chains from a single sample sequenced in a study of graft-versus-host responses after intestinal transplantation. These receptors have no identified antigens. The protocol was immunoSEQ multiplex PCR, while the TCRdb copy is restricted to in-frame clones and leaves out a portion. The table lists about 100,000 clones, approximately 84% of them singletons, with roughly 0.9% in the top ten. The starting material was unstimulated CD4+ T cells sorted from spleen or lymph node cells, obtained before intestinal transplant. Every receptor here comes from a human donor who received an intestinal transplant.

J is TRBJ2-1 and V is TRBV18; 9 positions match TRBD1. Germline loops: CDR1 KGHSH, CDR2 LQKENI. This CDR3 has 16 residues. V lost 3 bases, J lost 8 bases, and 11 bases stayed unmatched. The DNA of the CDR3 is TGTGCCAGCTCACCGCGCCGGGACAGGGTACGCGATGAGCAGTTCTTC. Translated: CASSPRRDRVRDEQFF.

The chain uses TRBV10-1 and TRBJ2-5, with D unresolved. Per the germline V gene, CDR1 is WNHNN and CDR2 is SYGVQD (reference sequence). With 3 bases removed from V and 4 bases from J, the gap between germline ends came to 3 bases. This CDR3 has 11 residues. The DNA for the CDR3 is TGCGCCAGCAGTGATCCAGAGACCCAGTACTTC. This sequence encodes CASSDPETQYF.

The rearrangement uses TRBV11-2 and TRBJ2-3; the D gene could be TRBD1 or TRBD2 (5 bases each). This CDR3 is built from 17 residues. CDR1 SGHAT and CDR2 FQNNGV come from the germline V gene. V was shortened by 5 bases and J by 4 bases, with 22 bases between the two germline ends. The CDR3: CASSPGRGSARSDTQYF. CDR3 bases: TGTGCCAGCAGCCCCGGCCGGGGCAGCGCAAGATCAGATACGCAGTATTTT.